The 27 T cell receptor beta chains below all came from one sample that was sequenced in a study of T cells in Graves' hyperthyroidism and ophthalmopathy. Researchers amplified the TCR beta CDR3 regions from RNA transcripts. The TCR CDR3 was amplified in a first-round RT-PCR using the HTBI primer set. TCRdb ran MiXCR on the multiplex PCR reads and lists one entry per CDR3 protein. The sample has 500,000 to 600,000 distinct CDR3 sequences, 15% to 20% seen once. Sequences were obtained from blood. The receptors here all came from a man aged 35 to 55 with Graves' ophthalmopathy.

In this sample, this clonotype turned up many times. V usage is TRBV6-6 and J usage is TRBJ1-2; 8 nucleotides line up with TRBD1. The CDR3 extends over 17 amino acids. V lost 2 bases to trimming and J lost 4 bases; unmatched junction nucleotides: 12. Germline V gene data show CDR1 as MNHNY and CDR2 as SVGAGI (reference sequence). This CDR3 reads CASSYGGGVDRGYGYTF. CDR3 DNA sequence: TGTGCCAGCAGTTACGGTGGGGGCGTTGACAGGGGCTATGGCTACACCTTC.

In this sample, this clonotype turned up a few times. The CDR3 DNA follows: TGTGCCACCAGTGACTCGACAGAAAGGGTCACAGATACGCAGTATTTT. Protein: CATSDSTERVTDTQYF. The chain joins TRBV24-1 to TRBJ2-3; weak D call: TRBD1 (5 bases). In germline, CDR1 is KGHDR, CDR2 SFDVKD. Trimming shortened V by 4 bases and J by 2 bases, and 15 bases separated the two germline ends. This CDR3 comprises 16 residues.

As for this clonotype: The junction differs from germline at one of its ends, possibly a read error. The chain carries TRBV7-7 and TRBJ1-1; D might be TRBD1 (6 bases). This CDR3 comprises 13 residues. Germline V gives CDR1 SSHAT, CDR2 FNYEAQ (reference sequence). The CDR3 nucleotides are TGTGCTAGCAGCTTAATCAGGGGTGGTGAAGCTTTCTTT. Its protein product is CASSLIRGGEAFF.

Only a few counts were recorded for this clonotype. The chain couples TRBV5-1 to TRBJ2-5, with 10 bases matching TRBD1. Germline V gives CDR1 SGHRS, CDR2 YFSETQ. The CDR3 sequence is 14 residues long. Losses at the gene ends were 4 bases for V and 5 bases for J; bases not matched to a gene: 5. For the CDR3, the DNA is TGCGCCAGCAGCCCCCAGGGACAGGGGGAGACCCAGTACTTC. It specifies CASSPQGQGETQYF.

This clonotype was observed a few times. The rearrangement joins TRBV5-6 to TRBJ1-5; D ambiguous. The V and J ends lost 1 base and 6 bases respectively, with 8 bases between them. This CDR3 has 13 residues. CDR1 and CDR2 (germline): SGHDT, YYEEEE. CDR3 residues: CASSLQLRQPQHF. CDR3 bases: TGTGCCAGCAGCTTGCAGCTACGTCAGCCCCAGCATTTT.

The genes are TRBV28 and TRBJ1-1, with D possibly TRBD1 on 6 matching bases. CDR3 size: 15 residues. The V and J ends lost 6 bases and 5 bases respectively, with 19 bases between them. The germline gives CDR1 MDHEN, CDR2 SYDVKM. Here the CDR3 reads CASSLGGGMGTEAFF. Here the CDR3 DNA reads TGTGCCAGCAGCCTAGGGGGGGGAATGGGGACTGAAGCTTTCTTT.

The chain has TRBV29-1 and TRBJ2-3, with D possibly being TRBD1 (5 bases). CDR1 is SQVTM, CDR2 ANQGSEA, per germline. This CDR3 contains 14 residues. Deletions cut 6 bases from V and 1 base from J, with 14 bases between. The CDR3 DNA reads as TGCAGCGTCCAAAGGGGCGGCGGCACAGATACGCAGTATTTT. It codes for CSVQRGGGTDTQYF.

This clonotype has at least ten counts. The chain joins TRBV4-3 to TRBJ2-7; 7 bases fit TRBD1. The length of the CDR3 is 15 residues. Trimming removed 0 bases from V and 2 bases from J; junction bases left unmatched: 4. CDR1 is LGHNA, CDR2 YSLEER, per germline. The CDR3 DNA reads TGCGCCAGCAGCCAAGATGGGACAGTGGCCTACGAGCAGTACTTC. This gives the protein CASSQDGTVAYEQYF.

The chain has TRBV4-1 and TRBJ1-6, with TRBD1 identical over 10 bases. The germline V gene has CDR1 MGHRA and CDR2 YSYEKL. V was clipped by 5 bases and J by 9 bases; unmatched bases: 7. The CDR3 is 15 amino acids. CDR3 nucleotide sequence: TGCGCCAGCAGCAGGGGACAGGGGCAGGCTTCACCCCTCCACTTT. Translated: CASSRGQGQASPLHF.

The chain joins TRBV14 to TRBJ2-2; D may be TRBD2 (5 bases). The V end was cut by 3 bases, the J end by 3 bases, with 11 bases between. CDR1 and CDR2 from the germline V gene are SGHDN and FVKESK. The CDR3 sequence is 15 residues long. In nucleotides, the CDR3 is TGTGCCAGCAGCCATCGGGCGGGTTACACCGGGGAGCTGTTTTTT. Protein product: CASSHRAGYTGELFF.

The table lists this clonotype with a few counts. This CDR3 is CASSAVSGSPLHF. The DNA for the CDR3 is TGTGCCAGCAGCGCGGTTTCAGGTTCACCCCTCCACTTT. The chain joins TRBV5-6 to TRBJ1-6; D not certain. This CDR3 is built from 13 residues. In germline, CDR1 is SGHDT, CDR2 YYEEEE. V dropped 4 bases and J dropped 9 bases, with 11 bases sitting between them.

The chain carries TRBV27 and TRBJ2-3; 7 bases map to TRBD2. CDR1 and CDR2 (germline): MNHEY, SMNVEV (reference sequence). V dropped 5 bases and J dropped 2; count of bases not matched to a gene: 10. This CDR3 has 16 amino acids. For the CDR3, the DNA is TGTGCCAGCAGTCCCTGGCGGGGGACCCCCACAGATACGCAGTATTTT. Amino acid sequence: CASSPWRGTPTDTQYF.

This clonotype was observed a handful of times. V gene TRBV20-1 combines with J gene TRBJ2-5; perhaps TRBD2 as D (5 bases). From germline, CDR1 is DFQATT and CDR2 SNEGSKA (reference sequence). This CDR3 spans 13 amino acids. V was trimmed by 0 bases and J by 12 bases, leaving 17 bases between them. CDR3 region: CSARDRLAAVKYF. The CDR3 coding sequence is TGCAGTGCTAGAGATCGGCTAGCTGCCGTGAAGTACTTC.

This clonotype appeared once. V usage is TRBV20-1 and J usage is TRBJ2-3; 8 bases are a match to TRBD2. The CDR3 contains 17 residues. With 5 bases clipped from V and 0 bases from J, the junction kept 13 bases outside the gene matches. Germline V gene sequence: CDR1 DFQATT, CDR2 SNEGSKA (reference sequence). The chain's CDR3 is CSAPLAGASFSTDTQYF. The CDR3 DNA follows: TGCAGTGCTCCTCTAGCGGGCGCTTCCTTTAGCACAGATACGCAGTATTTT.

This clonotype was seen a few times. The chain uses TRBV6-1 and TRBJ2-1, with 11 bases lining up with TRBD2. Germline CDR1 is MNHNS and CDR2 is SASEGT. V lost 6 bases and J lost 6; bases outside the gene matches: 7. The CDR3 runs to 15 residues. The CDR3 DNA is TGTGCCAGCAGCCATAGCGGGGGGGCTTTCAATGAGCAGTTCTTC. It is translated as CASSHSGGAFNEQFF.

The sample holds a few counts of this clonotype. This chain connects TRBV5-1 to TRBJ2-5; the D gene is possibly TRBD2 (6 bases). Between the trimmed V and J ends, which lost 2 bases and 2 bases, there was a span of 13 bases. Germline assignment: CDR1 SGHRS and CDR2 YFSETQ. This CDR3 has 15 residues. CDR3 coding DNA: TGCGCCAGCAGCTTTGCCGCGGGGAATCAAGAGACCCAGTACTTC. Residues: CASSFAAGNQETQYF. The full variable domain, in which reference TRBV5-1 and TRBJ2-5 provide the parts outside the CDR3, is KAGVTQTPRYLIKTRGQQVTLSCSPISGHRSVSWYQQTPGQGLQFLFEYFSETQRNKGNFPGRFSGRQFSNSRSEMNVSTLELGDSALYLCASSFAAGNQETQYFGPGTRLLVL.

Many counts were recorded for this clonotype. A read error is possible here, since a much larger clone lies one base away. The chain uses TRBV14 and TRBJ2-7; D uncertain. Germline assignment: CDR1 SGHDN and CDR2 FVKESK. Trimming pared 1 base from V and 0 bases from J, leaving 4 bases between. The CDR3 is 13 amino acids. The CDR3 reads CASSQGSSYEQYF. DNA for the CDR3: TGTGCCAGCAGCCAAGGGAGCTCCTACGAGCAGTACTTC.

On this clonotype: The junction does not match germline at one end; this may be a read error. The genes are TRBV20-1 and TRBJ2-7; 8 bases are shared with TRBD1. Germline CDR1 is DFQATT and CDR2 is SNEGSKA (reference sequence). CDR3 length: 14 residues. CDR3 sequence reads: CSARALSAQDRVHF. DNA of the CDR3: TGCAGTGCTAGAGCTCTCTCGGCTCAGGACAGGGTACACTTC.

The chain is built from TRBV28 and TRBJ1-1; a possible D gene is TRBD1 (6 bases). V gave up 11 bases and J gave up 1 base, with 17 bases separating them. Looked up from germline, CDR1 is MDHEN and CDR2 is SYDVKM. The CDR3 has 14 residues. The CDR3 DNA reads as TGTGCCGCCATAGAGTCACAGGGGAACACTGAAGCTTTCTTT. Protein sequence: CAAIESQGNTEAFF.

The genes are TRBV20-1 and TRBJ1-2; unclear D gene. V shed 0 bases and J shed 7 bases, with 12 bases lying between them. CDR3 size: 13 residues. In germline, CDR1 is DFQATT, CDR2 SNEGSKA (reference sequence). The CDR3 sequence is CSARDPQRAGYTF. The CDR3 region has the DNA TGCAGTGCTAGAGATCCCCAAAGGGCTGGCTACACCTTC.

This clonotype was detected ten times or more. This chain links TRBV20-1 with TRBJ2-1; D is ambiguous. CDR3 length: 14 residues. Germline V gives CDR1 DFQATT, CDR2 SNEGSKA (reference sequence). Trimming removed 0 bases from V and 4 bases from J, with 10 bases in between. CDR3 in DNA: TGCAGTGCTAGAGACGACAAACCGTACAATGAGCAGTTCTTC. Its protein product is CSARDDKPYNEQFF.

The chain is built from TRBV12-3 or TRBV12-4 and TRBJ1-3; no clear D. The length of the CDR3 is 15 residues. Trimming removed 1 base from V and 0 bases from J, with 7 bases in between. As DNA, the CDR3 is TGTGCCAGCAGTTTAGGGCTGTTCTCTGGAAACACCATATATTTT. This translates into CASSLGLFSGNTIYF.

About this clonotype: A much larger clone differs by one base, so this may be a read error. The gene calls are TRBV7-6 and TRBJ2-7; possible D gene TRBD1, 6 bases. Germline V gene sequence: CDR1 SGHVS, CDR2 FNYEAQ. The CDR3 spans 13 residues. CDR3 protein: CASSPGQRREQCF. In nucleotides, the CDR3 is TGTGCCAGCAGCCCCGGACAGCGCCGCGAGCAGTGCTTC. Based on the CDR3 plus reference TRBV7-6 and TRBJ2-7, the full variable domain is GAGVSQSPRYKVTKRGQDVALRCDPISGHVSLYWYRQALGQGPEFLTYFNYEAQQDKSGLPNDRFSAERPEGSISTLTIQRTEQRDSAMYRCASSPGQRREQCFGPGTRLTVT.

Ten or more counts support this clonotype. This chain uses TRBV30 with TRBJ2-7; 7 bases agree with TRBD2. This CDR3 spans 14 amino acids. Losses at the gene ends were 1 base for V and 3 bases for J; bases not matched to a gene: 6. Per germline, CDR1 GTSNPN and CDR2 SVGIG (reference sequence). CDR3 bases: TGTGCCTGGAGTGAAGGTGGGGGGGACTACGAGCAGTACTTC. Amino acids: CAWSEGGGDYEQYF.

This clonotype was observed many times. The chain recombines TRBV5-1 with TRBJ2-1; 10 bases line up with TRBD1. CDR1 SGHRS and CDR2 YFSETQ come from the germline V gene. The CDR3 extends over 14 amino acids. V was clipped by 7 bases and J by 9 bases; unmatched bases: 10. This CDR3 reads CASPGQGKNSEQFF. The CDR3 DNA sequence: TGCGCCAGCCCGGGACAGGGGAAGAACAGTGAGCAGTTCTTC.

This clonotype was counted at least ten times. V is TRBV20-1 and J is TRBJ2-7, with TRBD2 identical over 12 bases. This CDR3 has 16 residues. Germline values: CDR1 DFQATT, CDR2 SNEGSKA (reference sequence). Trimming cost V 1 base and J 3 bases; bases outside gene matches: 7. The CDR3 bases are TGCAGTGCTAGAGCCTCGCTAGCGGGAGGGAACTACGAGCAGTACTTC. Its translation: CSARASLAGGNYEQYF.

This clonotype was seen more than once but under ten times. CDR3 sequence reads: CASSLNRDEKLFF. CDR3 nucleotides: TGTGCCAGCAGCTTGAACAGGGATGAAAAACTGTTTTTT. This chain uses TRBV7-3 with TRBJ1-4; TRBD1 is a possible D gene (6 bases). The V end lost 3 bases, the J end lost 6 bases, and 8 bases lay between the germline ends. Germline CDR1 and CDR2: SGHTA and FQGTGA. The length of the CDR3 is 13 residues.